These 5 T cell receptor beta chains were all obtained from the same sample, sequenced in a study of CD8 T cells in ankylosing spondylitis. General study points: It appeared that ankylosing spondylitis blood was characterized by a TCR beta motif of about eight highly homologous variants.

These receptors lack a known antigen. MiXCR, run by TCRdb on the 5' RACE reads, gives a single entry per CDR3 protein. Here the sample spans about 390,000 distinct CDR3 sequences, 20% to 25% being singletons. The sequencing sample was made of blood, either unsorted or a sorted T cell fraction (not recorded which). Receptors originate from a male donor with ankylosing spondylitis.

This chain uses TRBV29-1 with TRBJ2-7; a possible D gene is TRBD1 (6 bases). Trimming took off 6 bases at V and 3 bases at J, with 18 bases between the two ends. The CDR3 has 14 amino acids. Germline-derived CDR1 and CDR2 are SQVTM and ANQGSEA. DNA for the CDR3: TGCAGCGTCGCGATACAGGGTTTTGGCTACGAGCAGTACTTC. Translating gives CSVAIQGFGYEQYF.

This clonotype has only a few counts. The chain recombines TRBV30 with TRBJ2-7; D could derive from TRBD1 or TRBD2 (5 bases each). This CDR3 contains 15 residues. Germline V lookup: CDR1 GTSNPN, CDR2 SVGIG (reference sequence). The V end lost 4 bases, the J end lost 0 bases, and 16 bases lay between the germline ends. The CDR3 nucleotides read TGTGCCTGGACCTTGGAGAGGGGAAGCTCCTACGAGCAGTACTTC. Translated, it gives CAWTLERGSSYEQYF.

The CDR3 nucleotides read TGCAGTGCTAGTGGTCAGGGGATTAGTGAGCAGTTCTTC. Translated: CSASGQGISEQFF. This sequence joins TRBV20-1 and TRBJ2-1, with D possibly TRBD1 on 6 matching bases. Trimming left V 3 bases short and J 9 bases short, with 15 bases between. Germline V gene lookup returns CDR1 DFQATT and CDR2 SNEGSKA (reference sequence). The CDR3 spans 13 residues.

This clonotype has just a few counts. The chain uses TRBV4-3 and TRBJ2-7; D is unresolved. This CDR3 region has 13 residues. Germline assignment: CDR1 LGHNA and CDR2 YSLEER. Trimming shortened V by 1 base and J by 6 bases, and 10 bases separated the two germline ends. The CDR3, as DNA: TGCGCCAGCAGCCAAGGACCCAACGCCGAGCAGTACTTC. Amino acids: CASSQGPNAEQYF.

Here the CDR3 reads CASSLYSTGELFF. CDR3 nucleotide sequence: TGTGCCAGCAGTTTATATAGCACCGGGGAGCTGTTTTTT. V gene TRBV12-3 or TRBV12-4 combines with J gene TRBJ2-2; D remains unclear. The V end lost 2 bases, the J end lost 4 bases, and 5 bases lay between the germline ends. This CDR3 contains 13 residues.